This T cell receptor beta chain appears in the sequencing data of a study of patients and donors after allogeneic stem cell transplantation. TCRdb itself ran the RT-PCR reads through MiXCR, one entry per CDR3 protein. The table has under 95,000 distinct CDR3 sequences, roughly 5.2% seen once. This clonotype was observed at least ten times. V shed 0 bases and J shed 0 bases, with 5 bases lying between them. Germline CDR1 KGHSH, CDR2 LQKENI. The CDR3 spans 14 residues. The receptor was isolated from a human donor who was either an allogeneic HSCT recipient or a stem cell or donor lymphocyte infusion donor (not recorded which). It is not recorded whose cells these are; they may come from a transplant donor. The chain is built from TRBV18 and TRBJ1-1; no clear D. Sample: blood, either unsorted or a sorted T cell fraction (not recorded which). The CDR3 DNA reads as TGTGCCAGCTCACCACCTTCCGTGAACACTGAAGCTTTCTTT. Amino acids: CASSPPSVNTEAFF.